A single sample is the source of the 18 T cell receptor beta chains below, sequenced in a study of T cells expressing NK-cell markers. After re-calling the 5' RACE reads, TCRdb lists one entry per CDR3 protein, DNA absent. Recorded here are hundreds of thousands of distinct CDR3 sequences; the top ten clones represent roughly 4.2%. Sequencing input: blood T cells: a sorted CD56 or NKG2C T cell subset, CD4+ or CD8+ T cells, or bulk PBMC T cells (not recorded which). These receptors all come from a woman between 18 and 75 years old in good health.

The gene calls are TRBV7-9 and TRBJ2-2; lacking DNA, the TRBD2 call made by TCRdb goes unchecked. This CDR3 is built from 14 residues. In germline, CDR1 is SEHNR, CDR2 FQNEAQ (reference sequence). The CDR3 protein is CASSGLAGAGELFF.

The chain employs TRBV12-3 or TRBV12-4 and TRBJ1-1; TCRdb's assignment of TRBD1 cannot be checked, as there is no DNA. CDR3 length: 14 residues. The CDR3 reads CASSAGTANTEAFF.

The chain employs TRBV12-3 or TRBV12-4 and TRBJ2-3; there is no DNA to check the TCRdb D call of TRBD2. The length of the CDR3 is 14 residues. The CDR3 spells CASSFALAKGAQYF.

The rearrangement links TRBV19 to TRBJ2-2; there is no DNA to check the TCRdb D call of TRBD2. The CDR3 length is 15 residues. Germline V gene sequence: CDR1 LNHDA, CDR2 SQIVND (reference sequence). The CDR3 protein is CASKRAGLNTGELFF.

This chain uses TRBV20-1 with TRBJ2-1; TCRdb picks TRBD2, but there is no DNA to check that call. The germline V gene has CDR1 DFQATT and CDR2 SNEGSKA (reference sequence). The CDR3 spans 14 residues. This chain's CDR3 is CSARGLAGYNEQFF.

The chain joins TRBV7-9 to TRBJ2-7; absent DNA, TCRdb's TRBD1 call cannot be checked. In germline, CDR1 is SEHNR, CDR2 FQNEAQ (reference sequence). The CDR3 consists of 11 residues. CDR3 region: CASAGEYEQYF. The variable domain in full, completed from reference TRBV7-9 and TRBJ2-7, reads DTGVSQNPRHKITKRGQNVTFRCDPISEHNRLYWYRQTLGQGPEFLTYFQNEAQLEKSRLLSDRFSAERPKGSFSTLEIQRTEQGDSAMYLCASAGEYEQYFGPGTRLTVT.

This rearrangement joins TRBV20-1 to TRBJ1-6; TCRdb names TRBD1, which stays unverified in the absence of DNA. Germline CDR1 is DFQATT and CDR2 is SNEGSKA (reference sequence). The CDR3 is 14 residues long. The CDR3 spells CSARGGKPNSPLHF.

The chain combines TRBV5-1 with TRBJ2-3; without DNA, the TCRdb call of TRBD2 cannot be checked. The CDR3 has 14 residues. Germline loops: CDR1 SGHRS, CDR2 YFSETQ. The CDR3 protein is CASNRRAGTDTQYF. The full variable domain, its missing parts supplied by reference TRBV5-1 and TRBJ2-3, is KAGVTQTPRYLIKTRGQQVTLSCSPISGHRSVSWYQQTPGQGLQFLFEYFSETQRNKGNFPGRFSGRQFSNSRSEMNVSTLELGDSALYLCASNRRAGTDTQYFGPGTRLTVL.

The CDR3 sequence is CASSLAAGRGRAFF. This chain links TRBV19 with TRBJ1-1; TCRdb picks TRBD1, but there is no DNA to check that call. Germline V CDR1 and CDR2: LNHDA, SQIVND (reference sequence). CDR3 length equals 14 residues.

The chain carries TRBV5-1 and TRBJ1-4; the TCRdb D gene call, TRBD1, has no DNA to confirm it. The CDR3 totals 16 residues. Germline lookup yields CDR1 SGHRS and CDR2 YFSETQ. The CDR3 protein is CASSGQGFTTNEKLFF.

The genes are TRBV27 and TRBJ1-5; TCRdb's D gene call, TRBD1, goes unchecked for lack of DNA. Germline-derived CDR1 and CDR2 are MNHEY and SMNVEV (reference sequence). The CDR3 is 15 residues long. The CDR3 spells CASSLSGALGQPQHF.

This chain's CDR3 is CASSLGWAAYNEQFF. The gene calls are TRBV7-2 and TRBJ2-1. CDR3 length: 15 amino acids. The germline CDR1 and CDR2 sequences are SGHTA and FQGNSA.

The rearrangement links TRBV7-3 to TRBJ1-1; TCRdb gives TRBD1 as the D gene, but with no DNA this cannot be confirmed. CDR3 length: 13 amino acids. Germline loops: CDR1 SGHTA, CDR2 FQGTGA. The CDR3 here is CASSPGGITEAFF.

The V and J genes are TRBV10-3 and TRBJ1-3; lacking DNA, the TRBD1 call made by TCRdb goes unchecked. Per germline, CDR1 ENHRY and CDR2 SYGVKD. The CDR3 totals 16 residues. CDR3 in amino acids: CAISQTTTVSGNTIYF.

CDR3 amino acids: CAISVDPQAEAFF. The chain combines TRBV10-3 with TRBJ1-1; TCRdb gives TRBD1 as the D gene, but with no DNA this cannot be confirmed. The CDR3 has 13 residues. Looked up from germline, CDR1 is ENHRY and CDR2 is SYGVKD.

V and J are TRBV5-4 and TRBJ2-2; TCRdb lists TRBD2, though no DNA is available to test this call. This CDR3 region has 15 residues. Germline V gene data show CDR1 as SGHNT and CDR2 as YYREEE (reference sequence). The CDR3 is CASSLPPPRTGELFF.

The V call is TRBV7-3, the J call TRBJ2-2; the TRBD1 assignment by TCRdb is unverifiable without DNA. There are 16 residues in the CDR3. Germline V gene lookup returns CDR1 SGHTA and CDR2 FQGTGA. The CDR3 spells CASSPEPGYGAGELFF.

This chain uses TRBV5-1 with TRBJ2-1. Germline CDR1 reads SGHRS; CDR2 reads YFSETQ. This CDR3 spans 12 amino acids. CDR3 amino acids: CASSWEVNEQFF. The variable domain in full, with the rest retrieved from reference TRBV5-1 and TRBJ2-1, is KAGVTQTPRYLIKTRGQQVTLSCSPISGHRSVSWYQQTPGQGLQFLFEYFSETQRNKGNFPGRFSGRQFSNSRSEMNVSTLELGDSALYLCASSWEVNEQFFGPGTRLTVL.